The 16 T cell receptor beta chains presented below share a single source sample, sequenced in a study of blood T cell repertoires in COVID-19. The assay was immunoSEQ multiplex PCR, and TCRdb's table has in-frame clones only and misses some. The sample lists 180,000 or so clones, about 88% occurring once. The sample consisted of peripheral blood. All receptors derive from a man younger than 35 with active or convalescent COVID-19.

The chain links TRBV4-2 to TRBJ1-1, with TRBD1 matching 7 bases. With 5 bases clipped from V and 1 base from J, the junction kept 7 bases outside the gene matches. This CDR3 comprises 15 residues. The V gene's germline CDR1 is LGHNA and CDR2 YNFKEQ. DNA of the CDR3: TGTGCCAGCAGCGTTTCGACAGGGCCGAACACTGAAGCTTTCTTT. The encoded protein is CASSVSTGPNTEAFF.

The J gene is TRBJ2-7, the V gene TRBV29-1, with a tentative D call TRBD1 (6 bases). Germline values: CDR1 SQVTM, CDR2 ANQGSEA. This CDR3 comprises 13 residues. The V gene lost 2 bases and the J gene lost 2 bases, with 10 bases spanning the gap. The CDR3 nucleotides read TGCAGCGTTGAAAAACAGGGCGCCTACGAGCAGTACTTC. Translated, it gives CSVEKQGAYEQYF.

This chain's CDR3 is CASSLAVVNTEAFF. CDR3 coding DNA: TGCGCCAGCAGCTTGGCAGTGGTGAACACTGAAGCTTTCTTT. The rearrangement uses TRBV5-1 and TRBJ1-1; no definite D call. The CDR3 contains 14 residues. The germline gives CDR1 SGHRS, CDR2 YFSETQ. The V end was cut by 0 bases, the J end by 0 bases, with 6 bases between.

As DNA, the CDR3 is TGTGCCAGCAGCTTAAACTCCCTATTCGATACGCAGTATTTT. It is translated as CASSLNSLFDTQYF. The chain carries TRBV11-3 and TRBJ2-3; D remains ambiguous. Germline CDR1 is SGHNT and CDR2 is YENEEA. The CDR3 is 14 amino acids. Trimming took 2 bases from V and 6 from J, leaving 12 bases between them. Full variable domain (rest looked up from reference TRBV11-3 and TRBJ2-3): EAGVVQSPRYKIIEKKQPVAFWCNPISGHNTLYWYLQNLGQGPELLIRYENEEAVDDSQLPKDRFSAERLKGVDSTLKIQPAELGDSAVYLCASSLNSLFDTQYFGPGTRLTVL.

This clone has ten or more counts. V gene TRBV7-6 combines with J gene TRBJ2-7, with D possibly matching TRBD2 (5 bases). The CDR3 spans 16 residues. The V gene's germline CDR1 is SGHVS and CDR2 FNYEAQ. V was trimmed by 0 bases and J by 8 bases, leaving 20 bases between them. The CDR3 nucleotides are TGTGCCAGCAGCTTAGCGCGGGCAGGCCTTCGGTCAAAGCAGTACTTC. Protein sequence: CASSLARAGLRSKQYF.

This sequence joins TRBV7-3 and TRBJ2-1, with 8 bases fitting TRBD2. This CDR3 has 18 residues. After removal of 5 bases from V and 0 bases from J, the junction contained 12 bases not matched to a gene. Looked up from germline, CDR1 is SGHTA and CDR2 is FQGTGA. CDR3 nucleotide sequence: TGTGCCAGCAGCCCAACACCCTTGAGCGGGAGCTCCTACAATGAGCAGTTCTTC. Its translation: CASSPTPLSGSSYNEQFF.

This chain links TRBV5-1 with TRBJ2-5; 9 bases agree with TRBD1. The ends lost 2 bases at V and 5 bases at J; junction bases unmatched: 4. The CDR3 length is 14 residues. Germline CDR1 is SGHRS and CDR2 is YFSETQ. For the CDR3, the DNA is TGCGCCAGCAGCTTACAGGGGGCTCGGGAGACCCAGTACTTC. Translation: CASSLQGARETQYF.

Notes on this clone: The germline gene is not matched at one end of the junction; a read error may be the cause. J is TRBJ1-1 and V is TRBV19; TRBD1 matches 10 bases. Germline V gene lookup returns CDR1 LNHDA and CDR2 SQIVND (reference sequence). CDR3 length: 16 amino acids. The CDR3, as DNA: TGTGCCAGTAGTTCCTATCCGGGACAGGGGAACCCTGAAGCTTTCTTT. Its translation: CASSSYPGQGNPEAFF.

With respect to this clone: One junction end does not reproduce the germline sequence, and a read error may be involved. The rearrangement joins TRBV5-1 to TRBJ1-3; D call uncertain. The CDR3 is made up of 10 amino acids. Per germline, CDR1 SGHRS and CDR2 YFSETQ. CDR3 amino acids: CASSLRRVAF. In DNA form, the CDR3 reads TGCGCCAGCAGCTTGAGGAGGGTTGCCTTT.

The chain is built from TRBV4-2 and TRBJ2-1; TRBD2 matches 10 bases. The V and J ends lost 2 bases and 7 bases, in that order; junction bases with no gene match: 11. CDR3 size: 17 residues. CDR1 and CDR2 (germline): LGHNA, YNFKEQ. The CDR3 coding sequence is TGTGCCAGCAGCCAACCCCGAGCGGGAGGGGGGAGTAATGAGCAGTTCTTC. It encodes CASSQPRAGGGSNEQFF.

This chain uses TRBV12-3 or TRBV12-4 with TRBJ2-7, with unresolved D. V was pared by 6 bases and J by 4 bases, with 13 bases between. This CDR3 spans 13 amino acids. CDR3 sequence reads: CASSPSASYEQYF. CDR3 sequence (DNA): TGTGCCAGCAGCCCTAGTGCTTCTTACGAGCAGTACTTC.

Worth noting for this clone: An end of the junction differs from the germline gene, which may be a read error. J is TRBJ1-2 and V is TRBV29-1, with 7 positions matching TRBD1. The CDR3 runs 9 residues. Germline lookup yields CDR1 SQVTM and CDR2 ANQGSEA. In nucleotides, the CDR3 is TGCAGCGTTGAAGGGACAGGAGACTTC. Amino acid sequence: CSVEGTGDF.

V and J are TRBV5-4 and TRBJ2-7; 7 bases are a match to TRBD2. This CDR3 spans 14 amino acids. The ends lost 2 bases at V and 3 bases at J; junction bases unmatched: 5. CDR1 SGHNT and CDR2 YYREEE come from the germline V gene (reference sequence). Here the CDR3 DNA reads TGTGCCAGCAGCTTATCAGGGAGGGTCTACGAGCAGTACTTC. It translates to CASSLSGRVYEQYF.

The chain joins TRBV28 to TRBJ2-7; D remains ambiguous. CDR3 length equals 14 residues. Germline lookup yields CDR1 MDHEN and CDR2 SYDVKM. V was pared by 5 bases and J by 1 base, with 12 bases between. CDR3: CASSRPSISYEQYF. In nucleotides, the CDR3 is TGTGCCAGCAGTCGCCCGAGTATATCCTACGAGCAGTACTTC.

The rearrangement uses TRBV30 and TRBJ1-1; TRBD1 matches 12 bases. V lost 5 bases to trimming and J lost 11 bases; unmatched junction nucleotides: 12. CDR3 length: 14 residues. Germline assignment: CDR1 GTSNPN and CDR2 SVGIG (reference sequence). The CDR3, as DNA: TGTGCCTGGGGCCGGGACAGGGGGCTCCGAGGGGCTTTCTTT. Translation: CAWGRDRGLRGAFF.

The CDR3 sequence is CATSEPVQETQYF. The CDR3 bases are TGTGCCACCAGTGAACCGGTCCAAGAGACCCAGTACTTC. The chain has TRBV24-1 and TRBJ2-5; D gene unclear. V gave up 4 bases and J gave up 1 base, with 6 bases separating them. Germline V gene data show CDR1 as KGHDR and CDR2 as SFDVKD. This CDR3 region has 13 residues.